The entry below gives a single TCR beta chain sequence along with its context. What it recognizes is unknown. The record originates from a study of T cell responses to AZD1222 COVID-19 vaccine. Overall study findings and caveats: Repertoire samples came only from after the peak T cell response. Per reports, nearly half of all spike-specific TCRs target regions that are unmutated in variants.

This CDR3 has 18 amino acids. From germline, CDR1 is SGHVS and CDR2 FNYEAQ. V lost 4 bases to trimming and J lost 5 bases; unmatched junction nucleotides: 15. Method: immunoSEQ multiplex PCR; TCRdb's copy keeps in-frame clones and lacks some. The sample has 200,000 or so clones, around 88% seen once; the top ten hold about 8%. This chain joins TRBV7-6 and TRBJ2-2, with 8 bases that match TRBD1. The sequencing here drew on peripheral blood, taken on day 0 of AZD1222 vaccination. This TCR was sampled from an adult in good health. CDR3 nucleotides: TGTGCCAGCAGCTCACAACCGGGACAGGAGAAGGCAACCGGGGAGCTGTTTTTT. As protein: CASSSQPGQEKATGELFF.